The table lists the clone carrying this T cell receptor (beta chain) with a few counts. The antigen remains undetermined. In germline, CDR1 is SEHNR, CDR2 FQNEAQ (reference sequence). V trimming: 3 bases; J trimming: 9 bases; junction bases outside the gene matches: 3. The CDR3 runs to 15 residues. Produced via immunoSEQ multiplex PCR; TCRdb's table is partial and in-frame only. The sample consists of some 110,000 clones, roughly 88% of them appearing once. The entry originates in a study of T cell responses to AZD1222 COVID-19 vaccine. General study findings and limits: Targets within unmutated variant regions were reportedly found for nearly half of spike-specific TCRs. Among vaccine-associated CD4 TCRs, coverage spanned spike, with dominance at 160-218 and 743-854. All repertoire sampling was performed exclusively after the peak T cell response. At baseline, just 6 or 7 AZD1222 recipients tested seropositive.

The source of this sequence is an adult in good health. The chain recombines TRBV7-9 with TRBJ1-6; TRBD1 agrees at 12 bases. The sequences come from peripheral blood, collected on day 0 of MenACWY control vaccination. The CDR3 loop is CASSLGQGAFSPLHF. CDR3 nucleotide sequence: TGTGCCAGCAGCTTGGGACAGGGGGCTTTTTCACCCCTCCACTTT.